Below are 5 T cell receptor beta chains sequenced from a single sample in a study of cytomegalovirus exposure and HLA in healthy donors. The PCR ran on 60 Vbeta and 13 Jbeta primers. Repertoires were generated with immunoSEQ multiplex PCR, while TCRdb's copy carries only in-frame clones and drops some. The sample has 110,000 or so clones, nearly 15% seen once. What was sequenced was PBMCs. Source of these receptors: a female donor in good health and CMV-seronegative.

The V call is TRBV6-5, the J call TRBJ1-6; 7 nucleotides line up with TRBD1. Trimming removed 7 bases from V and 7 bases from J; junction bases left unmatched: 4. The CDR3 runs 13 residues. The germline gives CDR1 MNHEY, CDR2 SVGAGI. CDR3 DNA: TGTGCCAGCAAACAGGGGAGAAATTCACCCCTCCACTTT. It specifies CASKQGRNSPLHF.

Points on this clone: A read error may produce the germline difference seen at one junction end. The chain's CDR3 is CASRGARARSPVW. The CDR3 bases are TGTGCCAGCAGGGGGGCCCGAGCAAGATCCCCTGTGTGG. The rearrangement links TRBV28 to TRBJ2-7, with D perhaps matching TRBD1 (6 bases). Germline CDR1 is MDHEN and CDR2 is SYDVKM. The CDR3 extends over 13 amino acids.

There are a few counts of this clone. This chain joins TRBV4-3 and TRBJ1-4, with D perhaps matching TRBD1 (5 bases). The CDR3 spans 15 residues. Trimming pared 4 bases from V and 8 bases from J, leaving 17 bases between. The germline V gene has CDR1 LGHNA and CDR2 YSLEER. The CDR3 loop is CASSLEWERGEKLFF. As DNA, the CDR3 is TGCGCCAGCAGCCTAGAGTGGGAAAGGGGAGAAAAACTGTTTTTT.

In this sample, this clone turned up a few times. The chain recombines TRBV4-3 with TRBJ1-1, with D possibly matching TRBD1 (5 bases). There are 15 residues in the CDR3. Germline assignment: CDR1 LGHNA and CDR2 YSLEER. V dropped 5 bases and J dropped 3 bases, with 16 bases sitting between them. CDR3 residues: CASSDIQASYTEAFF. The DNA for the CDR3 is TGCGCCAGCAGCGATATACAGGCCTCGTACACTGAAGCTTTCTTT.

The table lists this clone with a few counts. This sequence joins TRBV28 and TRBJ1-5; D might be TRBD1 (5 bases). The CDR3 runs to 13 residues. Trimming shortened V by 6 bases and J by 7 bases, and 13 bases separated the two germline ends. Germline lookup yields CDR1 MDHEN and CDR2 SYDVKM. Here the CDR3 DNA reads TGTGCCAGCAGAACAGGCTTAAGCCAGCCCCAGCATTTT. Translated, it gives CASRTGLSQPQHF. Filled out from reference TRBV28 and TRBJ1-5, the complete variable domain reads DVKVTQSSRYLVKRTGEKVFLECVQDMDHENMFWYRQDPGLGLRLIYFSYDVKMKEKGDIPEGYSVSREKKERFSLILESASTNQTSMYLCASRTGLSQPQHFGDGTRLSIL.